These 30 T cell receptor beta chains share one sample of origin, sequenced in a study of cytomegalovirus exposure and HLA in healthy donors. Amplification used 60 Vbeta primers and 13 Jbeta primers. Here immunoSEQ multiplex PCR was the method, and the copy in TCRdb shows in-frame clones only, minus some. Of roughly 190,000 clones listed, around 86% are singletons. Sequenced: PBMCs. Receptors originate from a young woman in good health and CMV-seronegative.

This chain connects TRBV2 to TRBJ1-5; D not resolved. Germline V gene data show CDR1 as SNHLY and CDR2 as FYNNEI. CDR3 length: 14 residues. The V and J ends lost 6 bases and 3 bases respectively, with 12 bases between them. CDR3 loop: CASSESRINQPQHF. The CDR3 DNA follows: TGTGCCAGCAGCGAGAGCAGGATCAATCAGCCCCAGCATTTT.

The chain uses TRBV28 and TRBJ1-6; 8 bases fit TRBD1. Germline V CDR1 and CDR2: MDHEN, SYDVKM. The CDR3 covers 14 residues. Trimming cost V 9 bases and J 5 bases; bases outside gene matches: 6. CDR3 sequence reads: CASIRTGHNSPLHF. Written as DNA, the CDR3 is TGTGCCAGTATCCGGACAGGGCATAATTCACCCCTCCACTTT. Looking up the rest from reference TRBV28 and TRBJ1-6 gives the full variable domain: DVKVTQSSRYLVKRTGEKVFLECVQDMDHENMFWYRQDPGLGLRLIYFSYDVKMKEKGDIPEGYSVSREKKERFSLILESASTNQTSMYLCASIRTGHNSPLHFGNGTRLTVT.

This clone has a handful of counts. CDR3 in DNA: TGTGCCAGCAGTTCCCCCACCCAGGGGGCGCTCACTGAAGCTTTCTTT. The encoded protein is CASSSPTQGALTEAFF. The chain uses TRBV27 and TRBJ1-1, with 8 bases fitting TRBD1. Trimming at V came to 4 bases and at J to 4 bases, leaving 11 bases not matched to a gene. Germline lookup yields CDR1 MNHEY and CDR2 SMNVEV (reference sequence). The CDR3 totals 16 residues.

The genes are TRBV11-2 and TRBJ2-1; 10 bases agree with TRBD2. This CDR3 region has 16 residues. V gave up 6 bases and J gave up 5 bases; unmatched junction bases: 10. Looked up from germline, CDR1 is SGHAT and CDR2 is FQNNGV. The CDR3 bases are TGTGCCAGCAGATTTCGGACTAGCGGTACCCACAATGAGCAGTTCTTC. Protein product: CASRFRTSGTHNEQFF.

Of note for this clone: One end of the junction fails to match germline, which may point to a read error. V gene TRBV7-7 combines with J gene TRBJ2-7, with unresolved D. The length of the CDR3 is 15 residues. CDR1 is SSHAT, CDR2 FNYEAQ, per germline (reference sequence). In DNA, the CDR3 is TGTGCTAGCAGCTTAGGCCTCGGCGGTTCCTACGAGCAGTACTTC. Its translation: CASSLGLGGSYEQYF.

CDR3 sequence: CATRFQGGEKLFF. The CDR3 nucleotides are TGTGCCACCCGCTTCCAGGGAGGGGAAAAACTGTTTTTT. The chain couples TRBV15 to TRBJ1-4; TRBD1 is a possible D gene (5 bases). The V and J ends lost 8 bases and 8 bases respectively, with 15 bases between them. Germline CDR1 and CDR2: LNHNV and YYDKDF (reference sequence). This CDR3 has 13 residues.

The gene calls are TRBV9 and TRBJ2-1; possible D gene TRBD2, 6 bases. The V end lost 4 bases, the J end lost 3 bases, and 14 bases lay between the germline ends. This CDR3 is built from 15 residues. The germline V gene encodes CDR1 SGDLS and CDR2 YYNGEE. This chain's CDR3 is CASSLLASYYNEQFF. The CDR3 region has the DNA TGTGCCAGCAGCCTCCTAGCGAGTTACTACAATGAGCAGTTCTTC.

The chain joins TRBV5-1 to TRBJ1-1, with 8 nucleotides matching TRBD1. Germline assignment: CDR1 SGHRS and CDR2 YFSETQ. The CDR3 loop spans 13 amino acids. V shed 4 bases, J shed 1 base, and the junction held 0 bases outside the gene matches. The CDR3 DNA is TGCGCCAGCAGCGGACAGGGGAACACTGAAGCTTTCTTT. Protein sequence: CASSGQGNTEAFF.

The DNA for the CDR3 is TGTGCCACTAGGGGGACAGGGGGAAGTAACTATGGCTACACCTTC. Translating gives CATRGTGGSNYGYTF. The gene calls are TRBV6-1 and TRBJ1-2; 11 bases line up with TRBD1. J gave up 1 base and V 10 bases, and 8 bases lay outside the gene matches. The CDR3 runs to 15 residues. Germline CDR1 reads MNHNS; CDR2 reads SASEGT.

The chain couples TRBV30 to TRBJ2-5; no firm D call. TRBJ2-7 matches the DNA end more closely, so the J call is doubtful. Germline V gene sequence: CDR1 GTSNPN, CDR2 SVGIG (reference sequence). CDR3 length: 13 amino acids. CDR3: CAWSVNFSYEQYF. DNA for the CDR3: TGTGCCTGGAGTGTGAACTTTTCCTACGAGCAGTACTTC.

The chain employs TRBV19 and TRBJ1-1, with 10 nucleotides matching TRBD1. The ends lost 6 bases at V and 5 bases at J; junction bases unmatched: 3. The CDR3 is 13 amino acids. Germline V lookup: CDR1 LNHDA, CDR2 SQIVND (reference sequence). CDR3: CASRGQGRTEAFF. Here the CDR3 DNA reads TGTGCCAGTAGGGGACAGGGGAGGACTGAAGCTTTCTTT.

This chain uses TRBV5-8 with TRBJ1-4; TRBD1 might be the D (6 bases). V lost 3 bases to trimming and J lost 6 bases, with 12 bases between them. The CDR3 length is 14 residues. CDR1 and CDR2 (germline): SGHTS, YDEGEE. The CDR3: CASSSRGADEKLFF. Written as DNA, the CDR3 is TGTGCCAGCAGCTCCCGGGGGGCCGATGAAAAACTGTTTTTT.

The chain couples TRBV14 to TRBJ2-1; maybe TRBD2 (5 bases). The germline V and J ends were trimmed by 2 bases and 7 bases, with 12 bases remaining between them. This CDR3 is 14 amino acids long. The germline CDR1 and CDR2 sequences are SGHDN and FVKESK. Here the CDR3 reads CASSQLGSGNEQFF. The CDR3 nucleotides read TGTGCCAGCAGCCAACTGGGATCGGGGAATGAGCAGTTCTTC.

The V call is TRBV30, the J call TRBJ1-2, with D perhaps TRBD1 (5 bases). Germline CDR1 and CDR2: GTSNPN and SVGIG (reference sequence). The CDR3 consists of 13 residues. The V end lost 5 bases, the J end lost 8 bases, and 18 bases lay between the germline ends. The CDR3 DNA reads as TGTGCCTGGGACCTGGAGAACAGGCTAGGCTACACCTTC. Its protein is CAWDLENRLGYTF.

The chain links TRBV28 to TRBJ2-1, with 7 bases fitting TRBD1. The CDR3 is made up of 15 amino acids. Germline V gene sequence: CDR1 MDHEN, CDR2 SYDVKM. J was trimmed by 7 bases and V by 8 bases; bases with no gene match: 14. The CDR3 protein is CASLRGGALRNEQFF. CDR3 coding DNA: TGTGCCAGCCTCCGAGGGGGCGCGTTGAGGAATGAGCAGTTCTTC.

V gene TRBV5-1 combines with J gene TRBJ1-4; no clear D gene. Germline CDR1 and CDR2: SGHRS and YFSETQ. V was trimmed by 3 bases and J by 3 bases, leaving 9 bases between them. The CDR3 extends over 14 amino acids. CDR3 sequence reads: CASSSRPSNEKLFF. CDR3 coding DNA: TGCGCCAGCAGCTCCAGGCCCTCTAATGAAAAACTGTTTTTT.

The chain combines TRBV23-1 with TRBJ1-3; no clear D. TRBV23-1 is classed as an ORF, of uncertain function. The CDR3 contains 18 residues. With 11 bases removed from V and 0 bases from J, the gap between germline ends came to 26 bases. The CDR3 DNA reads TGCGCCTCTAAGGTGGGCGAGACGGCCATGCTCTCTGGAAACACCATATATTTT. The encoded protein is CASKVGETAMLSGNTIYF.

The chain employs TRBV6-5 and TRBJ2-5; maybe TRBD2 (5 bases). The CDR3 consists of 14 residues. Trimming took off 4 bases at V and 5 bases at J, with 14 bases between the two ends. Germline V lookup: CDR1 MNHEY, CDR2 SVGAGI. The CDR3 DNA reads as TGTGCCAGCAGTTTTTTGAGGGCGTACGAGACCCAGTACTTC. It specifies CASSFLRAYETQYF.

The chain couples TRBV6-1 to TRBJ2-2; perhaps TRBD1 as D (5 bases). The V and J ends lost 11 bases and 2 bases respectively, with 12 bases between them. The CDR3 spans 13 residues. The germline CDR1 and CDR2 sequences are MNHNS and SASEGT. The CDR3 sequence is CALPTENTGELFF. CDR3 bases: TGTGCCCTCCCGACAGAAAACACCGGGGAGCTGTTTTTT.

This chain connects TRBV6-5 to TRBJ2-5; 7 bases align to TRBD1. Germline V gives CDR1 MNHEY, CDR2 SVGAGI. The V and J ends lost 7 bases and 2 bases, in that order; junction bases with no gene match: 4. CDR3 length equals 13 residues. The CDR3 spells CASTRDRQETQYF. CDR3 sequence (DNA): TGTGCCAGCACCAGGGACAGACAAGAGACCCAGTACTTC.

This clone was observed a few times. The chain carries TRBV7-3 and TRBJ2-1, with TRBD2 matching over 7 bases. This CDR3 comprises 13 residues. V lost 2 bases, J lost 7 bases, and 2 bases stayed unmatched. CDR1 is SGHTA and CDR2 is FQGTGA in the germline V gene. The CDR3 protein is CASSLAGVNEQFF. The CDR3 region has the DNA TGTGCCAGCAGCTTAGCGGGAGTGAATGAGCAGTTCTTC.

The genes are TRBV29-1 and TRBJ1-2; the match to TRBD1 covers 11 bases. The CDR3 runs to 12 residues. Germline V gene data show CDR1 as SQVTM and CDR2 as ANQGSEA. The ends lost 7 bases at V and 7 bases at J; junction bases unmatched: 5. CDR3 bases: TGCAGCGCCCTGGGACAGGGGGGTGGCTACACCTTC. As protein: CSALGQGGGYTF.

The chain recombines TRBV2 with TRBJ1-5, with D perhaps TRBD1 (6 bases). Per the germline V gene, CDR1 is SNHLY and CDR2 is FYNNEI. The CDR3 totals 15 residues. V was shortened by 7 bases and J by 1 base, with 14 bases between the two germline ends. The CDR3 region is CASTKRGGSNQPQHF. The CDR3, as DNA: TGTGCCAGCACCAAAAGGGGGGGAAGCAATCAGCCCCAGCATTTT.

This clone was seen just once. Germline and junction disagree at one end, which may indicate a read error. This sequence joins TRBV7-7 and TRBJ2-1; perhaps TRBD1 as D (6 bases). Germline-derived CDR1 and CDR2 are SSHAT and FNYEAQ (reference sequence). The CDR3 spans 14 residues. In DNA form, the CDR3 reads TGTGCTAGCAGCCTCATACAGGGTTGGCATGAGCAGTTCTTC. Translation gives CASSLIQGWHEQFF.

The chain employs TRBV30 and TRBJ1-1; TRBD1 is a possible D gene (5 bases). Germline V gives CDR1 GTSNPN, CDR2 SVGIG (reference sequence). The CDR3 length is 14 residues. The ends were cut back, 0 bases at V and 1 base at J, with 9 bases in the middle. The CDR3 DNA reads TGTGCCTGGAGTGTTGGGCAGGGGAACACTGAAGCTTTCTTT. Protein product: CAWSVGQGNTEAFF.

J is TRBJ2-5 and V is TRBV30, with D possibly matching TRBD2 (6 bases). The CDR3 has 13 amino acids. CDR1 and CDR2 from the germline V gene are GTSNPN and SVGIG (reference sequence). Trimming pared 0 bases from V and 4 bases from J, leaving 9 bases between. CDR3 nucleotides: TGTGCCTGGAGTGTACAAGCGGGAGAGACCCAGTACTTC. Translated, it gives CAWSVQAGETQYF.

This sequence joins TRBV7-9 and TRBJ2-2; TRBD1 might be the D (6 bases). Trimming stripped 6 bases from V and 9 bases from J, with 11 bases between. The CDR3 runs 12 residues. Germline-derived CDR1 and CDR2 are SEHNR and FQNEAQ (reference sequence). CDR3 protein: CASSHDRWELFF. In nucleotides, the CDR3 is TGTGCCAGCAGTCACGACAGGTGGGAGCTGTTTTTT.

The chain recombines TRBV19 with TRBJ1-6; weak D call: TRBD1 (6 bases). Trimming stripped 3 bases from V and 6 bases from J, with 15 bases between. Germline assignment: CDR1 LNHDA and CDR2 SQIVND (reference sequence). This CDR3 is 16 amino acids long. CDR3: CASSMIGGQINSPLHF. CDR3 in DNA: TGTGCCAGTAGTATGATCGGCGGACAGATTAATTCACCCCTCCACTTT.

The J gene is TRBJ1-1, the V gene TRBV5-1, with a tentative D call TRBD1 (5 bases). V lost 0 bases, J lost 4 bases, and 13 bases lay in between. Looked up from germline, CDR1 is SGHRS and CDR2 is YFSETQ. This CDR3 spans 15 amino acids. CDR3 coding DNA: TGCGCCAGCAGCTTGGAGGGGATGGTGAGCACTGAAGCTTTCTTT. Protein: CASSLEGMVSTEAFF.

The CDR3 loop reads CASSERREWSTDTQYF. The CDR3 DNA follows: TGTGCCAGCAGTGAAAGGCGGGAGTGGAGCACAGATACGCAGTATTTT. The rearrangement uses TRBV25-1 and TRBJ2-3; 7 bases are a match to TRBD2. Germline V gene data show CDR1 as MGHDK and CDR2 as SYGVNS. There are 16 residues in the CDR3. Trimming cost V 2 bases and J 0 bases; bases outside gene matches: 5.